These 7 T cell receptor beta chains originate from one sample sequenced in a study of T cell responses to AZD1222 COVID-19 vaccine. The table came from immunoSEQ multiplex PCR; TCRdb's copy has only in-frame clones and leaves some out. Here the sample spans under 200,000 clones, more than 70% being singletons. The starting material was peripheral blood, obtained 28 days after the second AZD1222 dose. These receptors all come from an adult who received the AZD1222 COVID-19 vaccine.

The V and J genes are TRBV5-1 and TRBJ1-3; D gene ambiguous. CDR1 is SGHRS, CDR2 YFSETQ, per germline. Trimming removed 0 bases from V and 4 bases from J, with 11 bases in between. The CDR3 sequence is 15 residues long. As DNA, the CDR3 is TGCGCCAGCAGCTTGGAAAGCGAATCGGGAAACACCATATATTTT. It codes for CASSLESESGNTIYF.

The chain couples TRBV7-2 to TRBJ2-7; D unresolved. The CDR3 spans 13 residues. Germline CDR1 SGHTA, CDR2 FQGNSA. Trimming took 6 bases from V and 0 from J, leaving 9 bases between them. The CDR3 protein is CASRVAASYEQYF. In nucleotides, the CDR3 is TGTGCCAGCAGGGTCGCTGCCTCCTACGAGCAGTACTTC.

The gene calls are TRBV18 and TRBJ2-1; D ambiguous. The V and J ends lost 3 bases and 8 bases respectively, with 8 bases between them. There are 12 residues in the CDR3. Germline lookup yields CDR1 KGHSH and CDR2 LQKENI. The CDR3 nucleotides are TGTGCCAGCTCACCGAATCTCCATGAGCAGTTCTTC. It encodes CASSPNLHEQFF.

This clone was counted between two and nine times. V and J are TRBV2 and TRBJ2-7, with a weak D call TRBD2 (6 bases). This CDR3 spans 14 amino acids. CDR1 is SNHLY, CDR2 FYNNEI, per germline. The V gene lost 6 bases and the J gene lost 1 base, with 13 bases spanning the gap. CDR3 nucleotide sequence: TGTGCCAGCAGCCCCTTGGGACTTTCCTACGAGCAGTACTTC. Translated, it gives CASSPLGLSYEQYF.

The V call is TRBV6-5, the J call TRBJ1-2; D is ambiguous. This CDR3 comprises 15 residues. Per the germline V gene, CDR1 is MNHEY and CDR2 is SVGAGI. Trimming took off 0 bases at V and 9 bases at J, with 17 bases between the two ends. CDR3 sequence: CASSYSSRAPSSYTF. CDR3 DNA sequence: TGTGCCAGCAGTTACTCGAGTAGGGCACCCAGCAGCTACACCTTC.

The chain combines TRBV13 with TRBJ2-7; the match to TRBD1 covers 8 bases. The CDR3 consists of 14 residues. With 4 bases clipped from V and 2 bases from J, the junction kept 4 bases outside the gene matches. The germline V gene encodes CDR1 PRHDT and CDR2 FYEKMQ (reference sequence). DNA of the CDR3: TGTGCCAGCAGCTCCGGGACAGGTGCCTACGAGCAGTACTTC. Protein product: CASSSGTGAYEQYF.

This clone was seen a single time. The V call is TRBV9, the J call TRBJ1-2, with unresolved D. This CDR3 spans 16 amino acids. Deletions cut 2 bases from V and 5 bases from J, with 19 bases between. Germline loops: CDR1 SGDLS, CDR2 YYNGEE. The CDR3 is CASSVREEAGLYGYTF. The CDR3 nucleotides read TGTGCCAGCAGCGTCAGAGAGGAGGCCGGGCTTTATGGCTACACCTTC.